This entry lists 30 T cell receptor beta chains sequenced from one sample in a study of Ad26.COV2.S vaccination and SARS-CoV-2 variants (dated by TCRdb to about 2021). The sample's treatment or condition, from its label and the paper: about 20 received Ad26.COV2.S at low or high dose, single or two shots; about 5 received placebo; per-sample allocation not given. Repertoires of vaccine and placebo recipients were sequenced from samples collected on day 63 after the first injection. The method behind the library was the immunoSEQ multiplex PCR assay. The table comes from immuneACCESS by way of TCRdb, which keeps in-frame sequences with V and J called. Part of the clones is missing from these tables; in studies checked, under half for an unresolved V gene and the rest for unknown reasons. Across this sample there are hundreds of thousands of clones, with 89% seen only once. Of the sample, roughly 1.5% falls within the top ten clones.

Sequenced here: peripheral blood, sampled in a trial of Ad26.COV2.S vaccine versus placebo. Receptors were obtained from a person between 18 and 60 years old who received the Ad26.COV2.S COVID-19 vaccine or a placebo.

The chain has TRBV3-1 (or the pseudogene TRBV3-2) and TRBJ1-1; D remains unclear. V lost 7 bases to trimming and J lost 1 base, with 10 bases between them. The CDR3 is 13 residues long. Germline V gene data show CDR1 as LGHDT and CDR2 as YNNKEL (reference sequence). The chain's CDR3 is CASTPDQNTEAFF. CDR3 nucleotide sequence: TGTGCCAGCACCCCCGATCAGAACACTGAAGCTTTCTTT.

The rearrangement uses TRBV10-3 and TRBJ2-1; possible D gene TRBD2, 6 bases. This CDR3 spans 13 amino acids. V lost 4 bases to trimming and J lost 4 bases, with 8 bases between them. Per germline, CDR1 ENHRY and CDR2 SYGVKD. As DNA, the CDR3 is TGTGCCATCAGTGTGGAGGGTTACAATGAGCAGTTCTTC. It translates to CAISVEGYNEQFF.

The gene calls are TRBV7-2 and TRBJ2-1; tentatively, D is TRBD1 or TRBD2 (5 bases each). Trimming left V 4 bases short and J 6 bases short, with 25 bases between. From germline, CDR1 is SGHTA and CDR2 FQGNSA. This CDR3 is 18 amino acids long. CDR3 sequence reads: CASSSSSRGNRLGNEQFF. For the CDR3, the DNA is TGTGCCAGCAGCTCCTCCTCGAGGGGCAATCGCCTCGGCAATGAGCAGTTCTTC.

This chain uses TRBV5-4 with TRBJ2-7; 11 bases match TRBD2. This CDR3 spans 15 amino acids. In germline, CDR1 is SGHNT, CDR2 YYREEE (reference sequence). V dropped 4 bases and J dropped 3; count of bases not matched to a gene: 6. The CDR3 sequence: CASSRGLADRYEQYF. CDR3 sequence (DNA): TGTGCCAGCAGCCGGGGACTAGCGGACCGCTACGAGCAGTACTTC. The variable domain in full, completed from reference TRBV5-4 and TRBJ2-7, reads ETGVTQSPTHLIKTRGQQVTLRCSSQSGHNTVSWYQQALGQGPQFIFQYYREEENGRGNFPPRFSGLQFPNYSSELNVNALELDDSALYLCASSRGLADRYEQYFGPGTRLTVT.

The chain joins TRBV5-3 to TRBJ2-7; D unresolved. TRBV5-3 belongs to the ORF category, with a function that is uncertain. The V end was cut by 1 base, the J end by 4 bases, with 15 bases between. CDR3 length: 15 residues. The CDR3 region has the DNA TGTGCCAGAAGCTTGTCTGGGATCCTCCTGTACGAGCAGTACTTC. As protein: CARSLSGILLYEQYF.

CDR3 region: CASSPQQGAHEQYF. The CDR3 DNA follows: TGTGCCAGCAGCCCACAACAGGGGGCCCACGAGCAGTACTTC. This rearrangement joins TRBV5-4 to TRBJ2-7; 9 bases fit TRBD1. V trimming: 4 bases; J trimming: 5 bases; junction bases outside the gene matches: 7. The CDR3 sequence is 14 residues long. Germline assignment: CDR1 SGHNT and CDR2 YYREEE (reference sequence).

V usage is TRBV6-2 or TRBV6-3 and J usage is TRBJ2-3; tentatively, D is TRBD1 or TRBD2 (5 bases each). The CDR3 is 13 residues long. The ends were cut back, 5 bases at V and 1 base at J, with 7 bases in the middle. From germline, CDR1 is MNHEY and CDR2 SVGEGT. CDR3 sequence (DNA): TGTGCCAGCAGTAGGGACCGCACAGATACGCAGTATTTT. As protein: CASSRDRTDTQYF.

This clone was detected many times. The chain couples TRBV27 to TRBJ2-2; TRBD2 aligns across 12 bases. Per germline, CDR1 MNHEY and CDR2 SMNVEV (reference sequence). Trimming cost V 4 bases and J 3 bases; bases outside gene matches: 6. This CDR3 has 17 amino acids. CDR3 sequence: CASSSSGGAHDTGELFF. Written as DNA, the CDR3 is TGTGCCAGCAGTTCTAGCGGGGGGGCCCATGACACCGGGGAGCTGTTTTTT.

The chain couples TRBV19 to TRBJ2-4, with 8 nucleotides matching TRBD1. Trimming took 3 bases from V and 8 from J; bases not matched to a gene: 9. CDR3 length: 15 residues. The germline V gene encodes CDR1 LNHDA and CDR2 SQIVND (reference sequence). The CDR3 DNA reads as TGTGCCAGTAGTATCCACCGAGGACAGGGTGACATTCAGTACTTC. It specifies CASSIHRGQGDIQYF.

The rearrangement uses TRBV5-8 and TRBJ2-5, with TRBD1 matching over 7 bases. Per the germline V gene, CDR1 is SGHTS and CDR2 is YDEGEE. CDR3 length: 13 residues. V was pared by 10 bases and J by 2 bases, with 8 bases of the junction left unmatched. The CDR3 here is CACCPGQQETQYF. The CDR3 DNA reads TGTGCCTGCTGCCCGGGACAGCAAGAGACCCAGTACTTC.

V gene TRBV9 combines with J gene TRBJ2-2; D gene unclear. This CDR3 region has 16 residues. V was cut by 4 bases and J by 0 bases, with 13 bases left in between. The germline V gene encodes CDR1 SGDLS and CDR2 YYNGEE. The DNA of the CDR3 is TGTGCCAGCAGCATCCCACAGTACGCGAACACCGGGGAGCTGTTTTTT. Its protein product is CASSIPQYANTGELFF.

This clone has just one count. The chain is built from TRBV30 and TRBJ1-3; maybe TRBD1 (5 bases). The germline gives CDR1 GTSNPN, CDR2 SVGIG (reference sequence). CDR3 length: 13 residues. Trimming took 0 bases from V and 3 from J, leaving 6 bases between them. CDR3 coding DNA: TGTGCCTGGAGTGTAGGGGATGGAAACACCATATATTTT. This codes for CAWSVGDGNTIYF.

The V and J genes are TRBV11-3 and TRBJ2-6, with 9 bases matching TRBD1. CDR1 is SGHNT, CDR2 YENEEA, per germline. Unmatched junction bases numbered 5, after V lost 5 bases and J lost 0 bases. The CDR3 has 17 residues. CDR3 sequence reads: CASSPGTGLSGANVLTF. The CDR3 DNA reads TGTGCCAGCAGCCCTGGGACAGGGCTCTCTGGGGCCAACGTCCTGACTTTC.

DNA of the CDR3: TGTGCCAGCAGCTGGAGGCAGGCCGATGAAGCTTTCTTT. Protein: CASSWRQADEAFF. The rearrangement links TRBV7-3 to TRBJ1-1; D uncertain. This CDR3 region has 13 residues. The V gene's germline CDR1 is SGHTA and CDR2 FQGTGA. V lost 4 bases, J lost 7 bases, and 13 bases lay in between.

The V call is TRBV21-1, the J call TRBJ2-1; no DNA check was done on the table's D call, TRBD2. TRBV21-1 is a listed pseudogene. The length of the CDR3 is 14 residues. This chain's CDR3 is CASTPGPVADEQFF. CDR3 sequence (DNA): TGTGCCAGCACCCCGGGGCCAGTAGCGGATGAGCAGTTCTTC.

The genes are TRBV30 and TRBJ1-2; D not resolved. The germline V gene has CDR1 GTSNPN and CDR2 SVGIG (reference sequence). The CDR3 is 12 amino acids. Trimming removed 2 bases at V and 4 bases at J, with 8 bases between. CDR3 nucleotides: TGTGCCTGGAGTTGGGGAAGCTATGGCTACACCTTC. It codes for CAWSWGSYGYTF.

The CDR3 DNA reads as TGTGCCAGCAGCACAACCCTAGGGTTAACCGGGGAGCTGTTTTTT. Translated, it gives CASSTTLGLTGELFF. The chain combines TRBV7-2 with TRBJ2-2; D call uncertain. The V end lost 5 bases, the J end lost 5 bases, and 15 bases lay between the germline ends. The CDR3 spans 15 residues. CDR1 is SGHTA, CDR2 FQGNSA, per germline.

For this clone: Within the sample, other DNA sequences also encode this same CDR3. The V and J genes are TRBV6-6 and TRBJ1-6; 8 nucleotides agree with TRBD1. The CDR3 totals 14 residues. Germline-derived CDR1 and CDR2 are MNHNY and SVGAGI (reference sequence). The trim removed 6 bases at V and 10 bases at J, leaving 8 bases unmatched. This CDR3 is CASSPDRVRSPLHF. CDR3 bases: TGTGCCAGCAGCCCGGACAGGGTTCGATCACCCCTCCACTTT.

V usage is TRBV19 and J usage is TRBJ2-7; D might be TRBD1 (5 bases). Germline V gene sequence: CDR1 LNHDA, CDR2 SQIVND (reference sequence). Trimming pared 6 bases from V and 1 base from J, leaving 10 bases between. This CDR3 spans 13 amino acids. CDR3 amino acids: CASRSQGSYEQYF. The CDR3 DNA follows: TGTGCCAGTAGGTCGCAGGGATCCTACGAGCAGTACTTC.

The chain uses TRBV9 and TRBJ2-1, with TRBD2 identical over 10 bases. Germline V gene data show CDR1 as SGDLS and CDR2 as YYNGEE. The CDR3 has 17 residues. V lost 3 bases, J lost 6 bases, and 12 bases stayed unmatched. As DNA, the CDR3 is TGTGCCAGCAGCGCGAGGATAGCGGGGGGAAGGGGCAATGAGCAGTTCTTC. This gives the protein CASSARIAGGRGNEQFF. The full variable domain, in which reference TRBV9 and TRBJ2-1 provide the parts outside the CDR3, is DSGVTQTPKHLITATGQRVTLRCSPRSGDLSVYWYQQSLDQGLQFLIQYYNGEERAKGNILERFSAQQFPDLHSELNLSSLELGDSALYFCASSARIAGGRGNEQFFGPGTRLTVL.

The V gene is TRBV15, the J gene TRBJ1-5; a possible D gene is TRBD1 (6 bases). This CDR3 region has 14 residues. Germline V lookup: CDR1 LNHNV, CDR2 YYDKDF (reference sequence). V lost 4 bases, J lost 5 bases, and 12 bases lay in between. The CDR3 region has the DNA TGTGCCACCAGCACCATGGAGGGGGATCAGCCCCAGCATTTT. This sequence encodes CATSTMEGDQPQHF.

The rearrangement links TRBV13 to TRBJ2-5; D is perhaps TRBD1 or TRBD2 (6 bases each). Per germline, CDR1 PRHDT and CDR2 FYEKMQ (reference sequence). This CDR3 is built from 18 residues. Trimming left V 3 bases short and J 4 bases short, with 24 bases between. CDR3 protein: CASSFFLTLGGKRETQYF. CDR3 coding DNA: TGTGCCAGCAGCTTCTTCCTCACCCTGGGGGGCAAGCGAGAGACCCAGTACTTC.

This clone came up once. The rearrangement joins TRBV27 to TRBJ2-4; 8 bases align to TRBD1. Unmatched junction bases numbered 8, after V lost 4 bases and J lost 15 bases. The CDR3 is 12 residues long. Germline assignment: CDR1 MNHEY and CDR2 SMNVEV (reference sequence). The CDR3 DNA follows: TGTGCCAGCAGTTCCCGGGCAGGGGGCTTGTACTTC. This gives the protein CASSSRAGGLYF.

The rearrangement joins TRBV4-3 to TRBJ2-7; D might be TRBD1 or TRBD2, each matching 6 bases. Germline V gene data show CDR1 as LGHNA and CDR2 as YSLEER. CDR3 length equals 15 residues. Trimming pared 0 bases from V and 6 bases from J, leaving 15 bases between. As DNA, the CDR3 is TGCGCCAGCAGCCAAGAGGGGGGCTTTGGAAGCGAGCAGTACTTC. It is translated as CASSQEGGFGSEQYF.

The chain employs TRBV7-9 and TRBJ2-3; D remains unclear. This CDR3 is 13 amino acids long. The V gene lost 5 bases and the J gene lost 5 bases, with 11 bases spanning the gap. Germline values: CDR1 SEHNR, CDR2 FQNEAQ (reference sequence). CDR3 nucleotide sequence: TGTGCCAGCAGCACCTACAGTGGAGATACGCAGTATTTT. Translated, it gives CASSTYSGDTQYF.

The V gene is TRBV6-5, the J gene TRBJ2-3; 9 bases match TRBD1. The CDR3 consists of 13 residues. V trimming: 4 bases; J trimming: 14 bases; junction bases outside the gene matches: 10. Germline V gives CDR1 MNHEY, CDR2 SVGAGI. The CDR3 is CASSLEFGTGMYF. CDR3 coding DNA: TGTGCCAGCAGTTTGGAGTTCGGGACAGGGATGTATTTT.

This clone was counted a single time. The chain is built from TRBV7-6 and TRBJ1-4, with D possibly being TRBD1 (5 bases). V lost 4 bases to trimming and J lost 10 bases, with 16 bases between them. CDR1 is SGHVS and CDR2 is FNYEAQ in the germline V gene. The CDR3 has 14 residues. CDR3 DNA sequence: TGTGCCAGCAGCTCACTGGAGGACACAGGAAAACTGTTTTTT. Translation: CASSSLEDTGKLFF.

This chain uses TRBV20-1 with TRBJ2-1, with 9 bases lining up with TRBD2. The V gene end was trimmed by 3 bases and the J gene end by 2 bases; junction bases not matched to a gene: 2. The CDR3 runs 14 residues. CDR1 and CDR2 from the germline V gene are DFQATT and SNEGSKA (reference sequence). The CDR3 spells CSASAGGAYNEQFF. The CDR3 DNA reads as TGCAGTGCTAGTGCGGGGGGGGCCTACAATGAGCAGTTCTTC.

The table lists this clone with a count of one. CDR3 sequence reads: CASSYSGAKYNEQFF. The DNA for the CDR3 is TGTGCCAGCAGTTACTCGGGGGCAAAATACAATGAGCAGTTCTTC. The chain has TRBV6-5 and TRBJ2-1; perhaps TRBD1 as D (6 bases). The CDR3 spans 15 residues. With 0 bases removed from V and 4 bases from J, the gap between germline ends came to 10 bases. From germline, CDR1 is MNHEY and CDR2 SVGAGI.

This clone turned up a few times. The V gene is TRBV20-1, the J gene TRBJ1-2; weak D call: TRBD1 (5 bases). Germline V gene data show CDR1 as DFQATT and CDR2 as SNEGSKA (reference sequence). The V and J ends lost 3 bases and 6 bases respectively, with 8 bases between them. The CDR3 runs to 11 residues. As DNA, the CDR3 is TGCAGTGCTAGTTTAGGGGATGGCTACACCTTC. The encoded protein is CSASLGDGYTF.